This section outlines one T cell receptor beta chain sequence together with its context. This entry is derived from a study of control samples from healthy donors and cancer patients. Sequencing was performed with immunoSEQ multiplex PCR; in TCRdb, only in-frame clones are kept and a portion is missing. The sample consists of 68,000 or so clones, 83% of them appearing once. V was trimmed by 5 bases and J by 2 bases, leaving 8 bases between them. The germline V gene encodes CDR1 MNHEY and CDR2 SVGEGT. CDR3 size: 13 residues. The sequencing input was blood. The receptor was isolated from a man aged 55 to 70 in good health. The rearrangement uses TRBV6-2 or TRBV6-3 and TRBJ2-3, with D unresolved. The CDR3, as DNA: TGTGCCAGCAGTCCAGCCGTCACAGATACGCAGTATTTT. Its protein product is CASSPAVTDTQYF.